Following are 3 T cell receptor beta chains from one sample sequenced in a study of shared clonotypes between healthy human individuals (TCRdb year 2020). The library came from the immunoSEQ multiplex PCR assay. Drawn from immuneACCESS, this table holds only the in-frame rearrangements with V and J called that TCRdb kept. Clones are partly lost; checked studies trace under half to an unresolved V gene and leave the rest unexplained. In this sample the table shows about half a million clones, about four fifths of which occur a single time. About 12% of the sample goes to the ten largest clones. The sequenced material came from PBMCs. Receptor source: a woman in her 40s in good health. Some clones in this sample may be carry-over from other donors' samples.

CDR3 DNA sequence: TGTGCCATCAGTGGTCCGGGGGGACAGGGGAAAAAACGATCCTACGAGCAGTACTTC. It translates to CAISGPGGQGKKRSYEQYF. The rearrangement links TRBV10-3 to TRBJ2-7; 10 bases line up with TRBD1. The germline CDR1 and CDR2 sequences are ENHRY and SYGVKD. The CDR3 spans 19 residues. J was trimmed by 1 base and V by 4 bases; bases with no gene match: 16.

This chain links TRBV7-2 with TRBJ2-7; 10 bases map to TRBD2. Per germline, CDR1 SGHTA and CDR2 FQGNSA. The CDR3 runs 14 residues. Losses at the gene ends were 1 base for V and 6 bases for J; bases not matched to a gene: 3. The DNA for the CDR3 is TGTGCCAGCAGCTTAGAGGGACTAGCGACCGAGCAGTACTTC. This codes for CASSLEGLATEQYF.

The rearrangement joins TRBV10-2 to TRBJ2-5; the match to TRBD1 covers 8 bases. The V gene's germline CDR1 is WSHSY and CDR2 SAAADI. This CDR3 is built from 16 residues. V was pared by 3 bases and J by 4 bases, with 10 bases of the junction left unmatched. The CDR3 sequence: CASSDPRQGRRETQYF. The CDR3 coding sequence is TGCGCCAGCAGTGACCCGAGACAGGGGAGAAGAGAGACCCAGTACTTC.